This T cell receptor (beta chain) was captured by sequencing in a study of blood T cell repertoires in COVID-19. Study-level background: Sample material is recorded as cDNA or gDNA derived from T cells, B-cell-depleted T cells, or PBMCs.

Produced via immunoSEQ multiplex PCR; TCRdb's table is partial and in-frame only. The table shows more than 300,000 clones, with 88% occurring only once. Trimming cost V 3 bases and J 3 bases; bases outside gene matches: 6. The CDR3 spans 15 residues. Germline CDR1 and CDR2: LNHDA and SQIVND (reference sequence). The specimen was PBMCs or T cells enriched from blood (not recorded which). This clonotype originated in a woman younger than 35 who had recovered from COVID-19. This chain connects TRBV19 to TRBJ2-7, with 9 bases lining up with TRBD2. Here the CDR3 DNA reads TGTGCCAGTAGTATCGGATTAGCGGGGGTCTACGAGCAGTACTTC. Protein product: CASSIGLAGVYEQYF.